This is a list of T cell receptor beta chains from one sample in a study of T-cell reconstitution after alpha-beta-depleted transplantation in children. MiXCR was run by TCRdb on the PCR reads, yielding one entry per CDR3 protein. Among 450,000 to 700,000 distinct CDR3 sequences, roughly 27% were seen once, and the ten largest hold less than 40%. The sample here was PBMCs, taken before TCRalphabeta/CD19-depleted stem cell transplant. All receptors come from a boy under three years old with Wiskott-Aldrich syndrome, due to receive a stem cell transplant. Each CDR3 is given with its conserved first and last residue. Fields, in order: D gene, J gene, clone size, V gene, CDR3 DNA, CDR3 protein. The D gene is left open where the match is weak. Expanded clones are given a class, and other clones once, few, many or no size at all.

d_call: .; j_call: TRBJ2-7; clone_size: .; v_call: TRBV5-1; cdr3_nt: TGCGCCAGCAGCCTTGGGGCCCCCTCCTACGAGCAGTACTTC; cdr3_aa: CASSLGAPSYEQYF
d_call: .; j_call: TRBJ2-5; clone_size: .; v_call: TRBV28; cdr3_nt: TGTGCCAGCAGTTTATCTGGGGTATTAGGAGAGACCCAGTACTTC; cdr3_aa: CASSLSGVLGETQYF
d_call: TRBD2; j_call: TRBJ2-7; clone_size: few; v_call: TRBV6-5; cdr3_nt: TGTGCCAGCAGGTTAACCGGGACTATCTCCTACGAGCAGTACTTC; cdr3_aa: CASRLTGTISYEQYF
d_call: TRBD2; j_call: TRBJ2-3; clone_size: .; v_call: TRBV5-5; cdr3_nt: TGTGCCAGCAGCCCACTACTAGCGGGAGGGACAGATACGCAGTATTTT; cdr3_aa: CASSPLLAGGTDTQYF
d_call: .; j_call: TRBJ2-7; clone_size: .; v_call: TRBV20-1; cdr3_nt: TGCAGTGCTACTATGTCGTCGAATTTCTACGAGCAGTACTTC; cdr3_aa: CSATMSSNFYEQYF
d_call: TRBD2; j_call: TRBJ2-3; clone_size: few; v_call: TRBV12-3/TRBV12-4; cdr3_nt: TGTGCCAGCAGTCCATGGACTAGCCGGACGCCGGGGGATACGCAGTATTTT; cdr3_aa: CASSPWTSRTPGDTQYF
d_call: .; j_call: TRBJ2-5; clone_size: .; v_call: TRBV20-1; cdr3_nt: TGCAGTGCTAGCACTAGACTTTCCCAAGAGACCCAGTACTTC; cdr3_aa: CSASTRLSQETQYF
d_call: .; j_call: TRBJ2-3; clone_size: .; v_call: TRBV7-6; cdr3_nt: TGTGCCAGCAGGAGGCTCGGGACACAGGGAGGGACAGATACGCAGTATTTT; cdr3_aa: CASRRLGTQGGTDTQYF
d_call: .; j_call: TRBJ2-1; clone_size: few; v_call: TRBV27; cdr3_nt: TGTGCCAGCAGTTTATCTCAAGCGGAGGGTTACAATGAGCAGTTCTTC; cdr3_aa: CASSLSQAEGYNEQFF
d_call: .; j_call: TRBJ1-2; clone_size: .; v_call: TRBV5-1; cdr3_nt: TGCGCCAGCAGCTTGAATGGGGGAGAAGGGGGCTACACCTTC; cdr3_aa: CASSLNGGEGGYTF
d_call: TRBD2; j_call: TRBJ2-3; clone_size: few; v_call: TRBV10-3; cdr3_nt: TGTGCCATCAGTAGACTAGCGGGAAGCACAGATACGCAGTATTTT; cdr3_aa: CAISRLAGSTDTQYF
d_call: TRBD2; j_call: TRBJ2-1; clone_size: .; v_call: TRBV7-6; cdr3_nt: TGTGCCAGCAGCTTATATCGGCTAGCGGTTACACCTAGCTCCTACAATGAGCAGTTCTTC; cdr3_aa: CASSLYRLAVTPSSYNEQFF
d_call: .; j_call: TRBJ1-2; clone_size: few; v_call: TRBV27; cdr3_nt: TGTGCCAGCAGGACTTTTTCCGGGGGACCCGAGGGGGGCTACACCTTC; cdr3_aa: CASRTFSGGPEGGYTF
d_call: TRBD2; j_call: TRBJ2-3; clone_size: .; v_call: TRBV30; cdr3_nt: TGTGCCTCTACCGGGAGGACTGCAGATACGCAGTATTTT; cdr3_aa: CASTGRTADTQYF
d_call: .; j_call: TRBJ2-3; clone_size: few; v_call: TRBV5-1; cdr3_nt: TGCGCCAGCAAGCCCCTACGAGGGGGAGGGCCGAGAGATACGCAGTATTTT; cdr3_aa: CASKPLRGGGPRDTQYF
d_call: .; j_call: TRBJ2-3; clone_size: few; v_call: TRBV20-1; cdr3_nt: TGCAGTGCTGCCAGGGGCCCAGATACGCAGTATTTT; cdr3_aa: CSAARGPDTQYF
d_call: .; j_call: TRBJ2-1; clone_size: .; v_call: TRBV4-1; cdr3_nt: TGCGCCAGCAGCCAATACCTTCTATCGGATGGGTACAATGAGCAGTTCTTC; cdr3_aa: CASSQYLLSDGYNEQFF
d_call: .; j_call: TRBJ2-1; clone_size: .; v_call: TRBV24-1; cdr3_nt: TGTGCCACCAGTGATACGATTGGGAGCTCCTACAATGAGCAGTTCTTC; cdr3_aa: CATSDTIGSSYNEQFF
d_call: .; j_call: TRBJ2-3; clone_size: .; v_call: TRBV19; cdr3_nt: TGTGCCAGTAGTATCGGACCAGGCACAGATACGCAGTATTTT; cdr3_aa: CASSIGPGTDTQYF
d_call: TRBD2; j_call: TRBJ2-1; clone_size: few; v_call: TRBV10-3; cdr3_nt: TGTGCCATCAGTGAGTCAGGGCTAGCGGGCGGTGAGCAGTTCTTC; cdr3_aa: CAISESGLAGGEQFF
d_call: .; j_call: TRBJ1-6; clone_size: .; v_call: TRBV20-1; cdr3_nt: TGCAGTGCTATCGCCTCTCTTTTCGGGTTTGGAAGTTCACCCCTCCACTTT; cdr3_aa: CSAIASLFGFGSSPLHF
d_call: .; j_call: TRBJ1-2; clone_size: .; v_call: TRBV3-1; cdr3_nt: TGTGCCAGCAGCCAAGATCCTTTAACGTGGCAGTTACCACGGGGCTACACCTTC; cdr3_aa: CASSQDPLTWQLPRGYTF
d_call: .; j_call: TRBJ2-5; clone_size: .; v_call: TRBV5-1; cdr3_nt: TGCGCCAGCACCCCAACAGGGATTGGGACCCAGTACTTC; cdr3_aa: CASTPTGIGTQYF
d_call: TRBD2; j_call: TRBJ2-1; clone_size: .; v_call: TRBV5-5; cdr3_nt: TGTGCCAGCAGCTTGGACGCCGGGACTAGCGCTTACAATGAGCAGTTCTTC; cdr3_aa: CASSLDAGTSAYNEQFF
d_call: .; j_call: TRBJ2-5; clone_size: .; v_call: TRBV12-3/TRBV12-4; cdr3_nt: TGTGCCAGCACCCGGAGGGGGGGCCAAGAGACCCAGTACTTC; cdr3_aa: CASTRRGGQETQYF
d_call: TRBD1; j_call: TRBJ1-1; clone_size: .; v_call: TRBV5-1; cdr3_nt: TGCGCCAGCAGCTGGTGGACAGGGGAGAACACTGAAGCTTTCTTT; cdr3_aa: CASSWWTGENTEAFF
d_call: TRBD2; j_call: TRBJ2-1; clone_size: few; v_call: TRBV29-1; cdr3_nt: TGCAGCGTTCATAGCGGGAGTAGTAATTCCTACAATGAGCAGTTCTTC; cdr3_aa: CSVHSGSSNSYNEQFF
d_call: TRBD2; j_call: TRBJ2-2; clone_size: few; v_call: TRBV7-9; cdr3_nt: TGTGCCAGCAGCTCCCCCATCGTAGCGGGAGGGACCGGGGAGCTGTTTTTT; cdr3_aa: CASSSPIVAGGTGELFF
d_call: .; j_call: TRBJ1-5; clone_size: few; v_call: TRBV20-1; cdr3_nt: TGCAGTGCTGGCGGGCGGTTTGATCAGCCCCAGCATTTT; cdr3_aa: CSAGGRFDQPQHF
d_call: .; j_call: TRBJ2-7; clone_size: many; v_call: TRBV14; cdr3_nt: TGTGCCAGCAGCCAAGTGGACAGCCACTACGAGCAGTACTTC; cdr3_aa: CASSQVDSHYEQYF
d_call: TRBD2; j_call: TRBJ2-1; clone_size: .; v_call: TRBV12-3/TRBV12-4; cdr3_nt: TGTGCCAGCAGGTTACTAGCGGGAGGCAGCAATGAGCAGTTCTTC; cdr3_aa: CASRLLAGGSNEQFF
d_call: TRBD2; j_call: TRBJ2-2; clone_size: few; v_call: TRBV20-1; cdr3_nt: TGCAGTGCCACCGGGACTATAAACACCGGGGAGCTGTTTTTT; cdr3_aa: CSATGTINTGELFF
d_call: TRBD2; j_call: TRBJ2-7; clone_size: few; v_call: TRBV29-1; cdr3_nt: TGCAGCGTTGAATTAGCGGGAGGGCCCTACGAGCAGTACTTC; cdr3_aa: CSVELAGGPYEQYF
d_call: TRBD2; j_call: TRBJ2-3; clone_size: few; v_call: TRBV5-1; cdr3_nt: TGCGCCAGCAGCCATGAACTAGCGGCCTATAGCACAGATACGCAGTATTTT; cdr3_aa: CASSHELAAYSTDTQYF
d_call: .; j_call: TRBJ1-1; clone_size: few; v_call: TRBV7-9; cdr3_nt: TGTGCCAGCAGCTTGACTGGGGGGGGGACTGAAGCTTTCTTT; cdr3_aa: CASSLTGGGTEAFF
d_call: TRBD2; j_call: TRBJ2-1; clone_size: few; v_call: TRBV7-6; cdr3_nt: TGTGCCAGCAGCTTAACGTTGGGCGGGAGCTCCTACAATGAGCAGTTCTTC; cdr3_aa: CASSLTLGGSSYNEQFF
d_call: .; j_call: TRBJ2-1; clone_size: few; v_call: TRBV27; cdr3_nt: TGTGCCAGCAGTCCCCGGGTCTCCTCCTACAATGAGCAGTTCTTC; cdr3_aa: CASSPRVSSYNEQFF
d_call: TRBD1; j_call: TRBJ2-5; clone_size: many; v_call: TRBV5-1; cdr3_nt: TGCGCCAGCAGCTTTGGACAGGGAGAGACCCAGTACTTC; cdr3_aa: CASSFGQGETQYF
d_call: .; j_call: TRBJ2-1; clone_size: few; v_call: TRBV7-2; cdr3_nt: TGTGCCAGCAGAACTGCCAACGGTTATGAGCAGTTCTTC; cdr3_aa: CASRTANGYEQFF
d_call: .; j_call: TRBJ1-3; clone_size: .; v_call: TRBV19; cdr3_nt: TGTGCCAGCACCAGGGCTGGAAACACCATATATTTT; cdr3_aa: CASTRAGNTIYF
d_call: .; j_call: TRBJ1-2; clone_size: few; v_call: TRBV7-2; cdr3_nt: TGTGCCAGCAGCCGAGGTTTCTTGGGCTATGGCTACACCTTC; cdr3_aa: CASSRGFLGYGYTF
d_call: .; j_call: TRBJ2-3; clone_size: few; v_call: TRBV5-1; cdr3_nt: TGCGCCAGCAGCTTGGCTAACATGGGGGGGCTATCGGATACGCAGTATTTT; cdr3_aa: CASSLANMGGLSDTQYF
d_call: .; j_call: TRBJ2-7; clone_size: .; v_call: TRBV29-1; cdr3_nt: TGCAGCGTTGCAGGGGATTCCTACGAGCAGTACTTC; cdr3_aa: CSVAGDSYEQYF
d_call: .; j_call: TRBJ2-7; clone_size: .; v_call: TRBV5-1; cdr3_nt: TGCGCCAGCAGCTTGAAGGGACCAATCTTCTACGAGCAGTACTTC; cdr3_aa: CASSLKGPIFYEQYF
d_call: .; j_call: TRBJ2-1; clone_size: few; v_call: TRBV5-1; cdr3_nt: TGCGCCAGCAGCTTGGCTACCGGAAATGAGCAGTTCTTC; cdr3_aa: CASSLATGNEQFF
d_call: .; j_call: TRBJ2-7; clone_size: .; v_call: TRBV5-1; cdr3_nt: TGCGCCAGCAGCTCACCGGGACGGCCCTCCGAGCAGTACTTC; cdr3_aa: CASSSPGRPSEQYF
d_call: TRBD2; j_call: TRBJ2-1; clone_size: .; v_call: TRBV5-1; cdr3_nt: TGCGCCAGCAGCTCAAGTGGGACTAGTATGGACAATGAGCAGTTCTTC; cdr3_aa: CASSSSGTSMDNEQFF
d_call: TRBD1; j_call: TRBJ2-3; clone_size: .; v_call: TRBV7-2; cdr3_nt: TGTGCCAGCAGCTTAGGGGGACAGGGGTTCACAGATACGCAGTATTTT; cdr3_aa: CASSLGGQGFTDTQYF
d_call: .; j_call: TRBJ2-1; clone_size: .; v_call: TRBV11-2; cdr3_nt: TGTGCCAGCAGCACTAGGAGCTCCTACAATGAGCAGTTCTTC; cdr3_aa: CASSTRSSYNEQFF
d_call: .; j_call: TRBJ2-1; clone_size: few; v_call: TRBV28; cdr3_nt: TGTGCCAGCAGGGAGAGGGATGAGCAGTTCTTC; cdr3_aa: CASRERDEQFF